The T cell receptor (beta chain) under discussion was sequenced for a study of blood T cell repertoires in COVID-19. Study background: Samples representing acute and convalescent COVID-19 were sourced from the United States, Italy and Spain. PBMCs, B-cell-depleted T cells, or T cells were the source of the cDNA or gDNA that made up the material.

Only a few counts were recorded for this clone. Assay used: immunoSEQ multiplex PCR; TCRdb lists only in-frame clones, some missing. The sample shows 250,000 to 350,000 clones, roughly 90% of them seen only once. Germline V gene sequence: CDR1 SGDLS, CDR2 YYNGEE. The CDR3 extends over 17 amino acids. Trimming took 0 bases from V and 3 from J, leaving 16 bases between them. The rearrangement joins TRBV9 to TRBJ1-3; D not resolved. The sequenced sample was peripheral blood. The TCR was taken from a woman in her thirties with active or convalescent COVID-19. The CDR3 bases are TGTGCCAGCAGCGTAGGAGCTAGCGAGCTCGGTGGAAACACCATATATTTT. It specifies CASSVGASELGGNTIYF.